This T cell receptor beta chain was found in a study of monozygotic twins with inflammatory bowel disease. The CDR3 is 14 residues long. Germline-derived CDR1 and CDR2 are SEHNR and FQNEAQ (reference sequence). Overall study findings and caveats: With others, IBD patients shared fewer clonotypes than healthy twins did, especially with disease activity. Among IBD patients, TCRbeta diversity (inverse Simpson) was lower than in healthy co-twins.

Concerning this clonotype: Its antigen is unidentified.

TCRdb re-called the 5' RACE reads; one entry per CDR3 protein, DNA not given. The sample data list approximately 330,000 distinct CDR3 sequences. Blood samples, whole and unsorted for T cells, yielded the isolated total RNA. The receptor was derived from a human donor with ulcerative colitis or Crohn's disease, or a healthy co-twin of an affected twin (not recorded which). The sample was blood. The V gene is TRBV7-9, the J gene TRBJ2-5; the TRBD1 assignment by TCRdb is unverifiable without DNA. CDR3 amino acids: CASSLGQAGWTQYF.